Listed here are 16 T cell receptor beta chains from one sample, sequenced in a study of Ad26.COV2.S vaccination and SARS-CoV-2 variants. The treatment is: roughly 20 received Ad26.COV2.S at low or high dose, single or two shots; five or six received placebo; per-sample allocation not given. Each sample was drawn 63 days after the first injection (of vaccine or placebo). TCRdb's copy holds only in-frame clones and misses some; the assay was immunoSEQ multiplex PCR. This sample has 440,000 or so clones, with around 90% found just once. Sequenced material: peripheral blood, taken in a trial of Ad26.COV2.S vaccine versus placebo. The receptors originated from a person between 18 and 60 years old who received the Ad26.COV2.S COVID-19 vaccine or a placebo.

V gene TRBV5-1 combines with J gene TRBJ2-3; weak D call: TRBD2 (5 bases). This CDR3 contains 16 residues. CDR1 is SGHRS, CDR2 YFSETQ, per germline. V was shortened by 0 bases and J by 2 bases, with 13 bases between the two germline ends. CDR3 loop: CASSLEDSRNTDTQYF. DNA for the CDR3: TGCGCCAGCAGCTTGGAGGACTCAAGAAACACAGATACGCAGTATTTT.

The chain combines TRBV19 with TRBJ1-1; weak D call: TRBD1 (5 bases). V was trimmed by 4 bases and J by 4 bases, leaving 16 bases between them. CDR3 size: 15 residues. Germline V lookup: CDR1 LNHDA, CDR2 SQIVND (reference sequence). Here the CDR3 reads CASSTSRDGGTEAFF. The CDR3 bases are TGTGCCAGTAGTACCTCCCGGGACGGGGGCACTGAAGCTTTCTTT.

V is TRBV15 and J is TRBJ2-7; D not resolved. V dropped 8 bases and J dropped 5 bases, with 13 bases sitting between them. The CDR3 covers 12 residues. Per germline, CDR1 LNHNV and CDR2 YYDKDF (reference sequence). CDR3 nucleotide sequence: TGTGCCACCTCGATAGGGTACCACGAGCAGTACTTC. It is translated as CATSIGYHEQYF.

The rearrangement links TRBV7-2 to TRBJ2-1; 10 nucleotides agree with TRBD2. V was clipped by 7 bases and J by 4 bases; unmatched bases: 7. Germline-derived CDR1 and CDR2 are SGHTA and FQGNSA. The CDR3 is 15 residues long. Here the CDR3 reads CASKSGLAEYNEQFF. The CDR3 DNA is TGTGCCAGCAAATCTGGACTAGCGGAATACAATGAGCAGTTCTTC.

The chain has TRBV7-9 and TRBJ1-4, with D unresolved. V shed 4 bases and J shed 5 bases, with 14 bases lying between them. Looked up from germline, CDR1 is SEHNR and CDR2 is FQNEAQ (reference sequence). CDR3 size: 15 residues. The CDR3 is CASSSRPPRNEKLFF. The CDR3 DNA sequence: TGTGCCAGCAGCTCCCGGCCTCCGCGCAATGAAAAACTGTTTTTT.

This chain joins TRBV7-9 and TRBJ2-3; 13 bases align to TRBD2. CDR3 length equals 16 residues. Trimming took 5 bases from V and 5 from J; bases not matched to a gene: 7. Germline CDR1 is SEHNR and CDR2 is FQNEAQ (reference sequence). CDR3 coding DNA: TGTGCCAGCAGCCCTTGGACTAGCGGGAGAGGAGATACGCAGTATTTT. Its protein product is CASSPWTSGRGDTQYF.

The chain links TRBV5-5 to TRBJ1-2, with no clear D. CDR3 length equals 13 residues. The V end was cut by 3 bases, the J end by 4 bases, with 10 bases between. CDR1 and CDR2 (germline): SGHKS, YYEKEE (reference sequence). CDR3 DNA sequence: TGTGCCAGCAGCTCGGACGGAACCTATGGCTACACCTTC. This codes for CASSSDGTYGYTF.

V is TRBV5-4 and J is TRBJ2-7; 7 nucleotides align to TRBD1. This CDR3 is built from 15 residues. V was pared by 4 bases and J by 0 bases, with 7 bases of the junction left unmatched. Germline-derived CDR1 and CDR2 are SGHNT and YYREEE (reference sequence). For the CDR3, the DNA is TGTGCCAGCAGCCGAGGGACAGCGAGCTCCTACGAGCAGTACTTC. It is translated as CASSRGTASSYEQYF.

The chain is built from TRBV27 and TRBJ2-5; D perhaps matches TRBD2 (5 bases). Germline-derived CDR1 and CDR2 are MNHEY and SMNVEV (reference sequence). This CDR3 has 18 amino acids. V dropped 8 bases and J dropped 1 base, with 26 bases sitting between them. The CDR3 here is CASAKLSWEKPFQETQYF. For the CDR3, the DNA is TGTGCCAGCGCGAAGCTCTCCTGGGAGAAGCCTTTCCAAGAGACCCAGTACTTC.

V gene TRBV10-3 combines with J gene TRBJ2-3, with D perhaps matching TRBD1 (5 bases). Germline CDR1 is ENHRY and CDR2 is SYGVKD. This CDR3 contains 20 residues. Between the trimmed V and J ends, which lost 0 bases and 1 base, there was a span of 23 bases. The CDR3 spells CAISESLDTPSLGGTDTQYF. For the CDR3, the DNA is TGTGCCATCAGTGAGTCCTTGGATACCCCCTCTTTAGGGGGCACAGATACGCAGTATTTT.

V gene TRBV28 combines with J gene TRBJ2-7; TRBD1 matches 7 bases. Trimming removed 6 bases from V and 5 bases from J; junction bases left unmatched: 10. The CDR3 totals 14 residues. CDR1 MDHEN and CDR2 SYDVKM come from the germline V gene. CDR3 DNA: TGTGCCAGCAGCCCCGGGACAGAGATTGACGAGCAGTACTTC. It specifies CASSPGTEIDEQYF.

The chain is built from TRBV7-9 and TRBJ2-2; TRBD2 matches 10 bases. The CDR3 has 16 residues. The V and J ends lost 3 bases and 6 bases, in that order; junction bases with no gene match: 7. Germline values: CDR1 SEHNR, CDR2 FQNEAQ (reference sequence). The CDR3 DNA follows: TGTGCCAGCAGCTTCCCAGCGGGAGGGGATCCCGGGGAGCTGTTTTTT. Translation: CASSFPAGGDPGELFF.

The J gene is TRBJ1-5, the V gene TRBV5-6; a possible D gene is TRBD1 (6 bases). V was shortened by 4 bases and J by 4 bases, with 12 bases between the two germline ends. The V gene's germline CDR1 is SGHDT and CDR2 YYEEEE. The CDR3 has 14 residues. DNA of the CDR3: TGTGCCAGCAGCCTACAGGGACCAAATCAGCCCCAGCATTTT. Its protein is CASSLQGPNQPQHF.

The table lists this clone with a count of one. This chain connects TRBV6-1 to TRBJ2-7; 7 bases agree with TRBD2. With V trimmed by 3 bases and J by 3 bases, 17 bases remained unmatched. Germline lookup yields CDR1 MNHNS and CDR2 SASEGT. The CDR3 runs to 18 residues. The CDR3 loop reads CASSDLPDSRDYRYEQYF. The CDR3 DNA reads as TGTGCCAGCAGTGATCTACCCGACAGCCGGGACTACCGCTACGAGCAGTACTTC.

The chain uses TRBV14 and TRBJ2-6; 10 bases match TRBD1. J gave up 1 base and V 3 bases, and 6 bases lay outside the gene matches. Germline values: CDR1 SGHDN, CDR2 FVKESK. The CDR3 is 18 amino acids. The CDR3 loop is CASSHVGTGVSGANVLTF. The CDR3 DNA follows: TGTGCCAGCAGCCATGTCGGGACAGGGGTTTCTGGGGCCAACGTCCTGACTTTC.

The chain's CDR3 is CASSLVRGSYEQYF. CDR3 sequence (DNA): TGTGCCAGCAGCTTGGTACGGGGATCCTACGAGCAGTACTTC. The V and J genes are TRBV5-6 and TRBJ2-7; possible D gene TRBD2, 5 bases. V was pared by 0 bases and J by 1 base, with 8 bases between. The germline CDR1 and CDR2 sequences are SGHDT and YYEEEE. The CDR3 consists of 14 residues.